A single sample gave rise to the 22 T cell receptor beta chains below, sequenced in a study of CD8 T cells in Susac syndrome. RNA totalling about 0.5 to 1 ug underwent reverse transcription with random hexamers. In TCRdb, the immunoSEQ multiplex PCR reads were re-called with MiXCR into one record per CDR3 protein. The sample records 150,000 to 200,000 distinct CDR3 sequences, about 95% being singletons. Sample: CD4+ T cells from PBMCs. All receptors come from a human donor in good health.

The chain uses TRBV5-1 and TRBJ2-1; D not certain. The V and J ends lost 2 bases and 0 bases respectively, with 3 bases between them. The CDR3 is 13 residues long. Germline V gene sequence: CDR1 SGHRS, CDR2 YFSETQ. The CDR3 is CASSFVSYNEQFF. The CDR3 DNA is TGCGCCAGCAGCTTTGTCTCCTACAATGAGCAGTTCTTC. Full variable domain (outside the CDR3, taken from reference TRBV5-1 and TRBJ2-1): KAGVTQTPRYLIKTRGQQVTLSCSPISGHRSVSWYQQTPGQGLQFLFEYFSETQRNKGNFPGRFSGRQFSNSRSEMNVSTLELGDSALYLCASSFVSYNEQFFGPGTRLTVL.

The chain couples TRBV1 to TRBJ2-4; the table's D call of TRBD1 was not tested on the DNA. TRBV1 is a pseudogene segment. CDR3 length equals 13 residues. CDR3 region: CTPTGIVKNIQYF. DNA for the CDR3: TGCACCCCTACAGGGATCGTCAAAAACATTCAGTACTTC.

J is TRBJ2-1 and V is TRBV12-3 or TRBV12-4; D gene uncertain. There are 13 residues in the CDR3. V dropped 4 bases and J dropped 7 bases, with 11 bases sitting between them. The CDR3 region is CASSSTDLNEQFF. The CDR3 coding sequence is TGTGCCAGCAGTTCGACTGACTTGAATGAGCAGTTCTTC.

This clonotype appeared a few times. J is TRBJ2-7 and V is TRBV30, with D hard to call. In germline, CDR1 is GTSNPN, CDR2 SVGIG (reference sequence). The V gene lost 2 bases and the J gene lost 4 bases, with 9 bases spanning the gap. The CDR3 loop spans 12 amino acids. The CDR3 protein is CAWSLSVYEQYF. CDR3 DNA: TGTGCCTGGAGTCTCAGTGTTTACGAGCAGTACTTC.

The V gene is TRBV7-2, the J gene TRBJ1-2; the D is unclear. Trimming took off 1 base at V and 1 base at J, with 13 bases between the two ends. The CDR3 runs 16 residues. CDR1 is SGHTA and CDR2 is FQGNSA in the germline V gene. This CDR3 is CASSLVGPLGNYGYTF. In DNA, the CDR3 is TGTGCCAGCAGCTTAGTTGGACCCCTTGGTAACTATGGCTACACCTTC. Filled out from reference TRBV7-2 and TRBJ1-2, the complete variable domain reads GAGVSQSPSNKVTEKGKDVELRCDPISGHTALYWYRQSLGQGLEFLIYFQGNSAPDKSGLPSDRFSAERTGGSVSTLTIQRTQQEDSAVYLCASSLVGPLGNYGYTFGSGTRLTVV.

The chain joins TRBV28 to TRBJ1-2; D perhaps matches TRBD1 (5 bases). CDR3 length equals 14 residues. Germline-derived CDR1 and CDR2 are MDHEN and SYDVKM. Trimming took 8 bases from V and 4 from J, leaving 17 bases between them. CDR3 protein: CASRPGRMGYGYTF. The CDR3 nucleotides read TGTGCCAGCCGCCCAGGGCGGATGGGCTATGGCTACACCTTC.

The gene calls are TRBV9 and TRBJ1-1; 11 positions agree with TRBD1. The CDR3 consists of 15 residues. Germline V CDR1 and CDR2: SGDLS, YYNGEE. J gave up 11 bases and V 1 base, and 10 bases lay outside the gene matches. The CDR3 DNA is TGTGCCAGCAGCGTACGTTCGGGACAGGGGGTGAAGGCTTTCTTT. It codes for CASSVRSGQGVKAFF. Together with reference TRBV9 and TRBJ1-1, the CDR3 gives the full variable domain: DSGVTQTPKHLITATGQRVTLRCSPRSGDLSVYWYQQSLDQGLQFLIQYYNGEERAKGNILERFSAQQFPDLHSELNLSSLELGDSALYFCASSVRSGQGVKAFFGQGTRLTVV.

CDR3 residues: CASSLSAEQFF. DNA of the CDR3: TGCGCCAGCAGCTTGTCGGCTGAGCAGTTCTTC. The V gene is TRBV5-1, the J gene TRBJ2-1; D gene ambiguous. CDR3 length: 11 amino acids. V was pared by 1 base and J by 9 bases, with 5 bases between. The germline CDR1 and CDR2 sequences are SGHRS and YFSETQ. Combining the CDR3 with reference TRBV5-1 and TRBJ2-1 gives the whole variable domain KAGVTQTPRYLIKTRGQQVTLSCSPISGHRSVSWYQQTPGQGLQFLFEYFSETQRNKGNFPGRFSGRQFSNSRSEMNVSTLELGDSALYLCASSLSAEQFFGPGTRLTVL.

The chain combines TRBV24-1 with TRBJ1-5, with D perhaps TRBD1 (5 bases). CDR1 is KGHDR and CDR2 is SFDVKD in the germline V gene. This CDR3 has 15 amino acids. Between the trimmed V and J ends, which lost 3 bases and 0 bases, there was a span of 8 bases. DNA for the CDR3: TGTGCCACCAGTGATGGGGGATATAGCAATCAGCCCCAGCATTTT. Residues: CATSDGGYSNQPQHF.

V gene TRBV6-5 combines with J gene TRBJ1-2; D might be TRBD1 (5 bases). Germline CDR1 is MNHEY and CDR2 is SVGAGI. V was pared by 8 bases and J by 4 bases, with 14 bases between. The CDR3 loop spans 13 amino acids. CDR3 region: CASCRRGVYGYTF. The CDR3 bases are TGTGCCAGCTGCCGTAGGGGAGTCTATGGCTACACCTTC.

This chain links TRBV6-5 with TRBJ2-1; 7 bases agree with TRBD1. The CDR3 length is 15 residues. Germline CDR1 MNHEY, CDR2 SVGAGI. V lost 7 bases, J lost 4 bases, and 10 bases stayed unmatched. This chain's CDR3 is CASNPTGWRYNEQFF. CDR3 nucleotide sequence: TGTGCCAGCAACCCGACAGGGTGGCGGTACAATGAGCAGTTCTTC.

The genes are TRBV28 and TRBJ2-7; the match to TRBD1 covers 7 bases. This CDR3 is built from 14 residues. V was clipped by 6 bases and J by 2 bases; unmatched bases: 7. Germline-derived CDR1 and CDR2 are MDHEN and SYDVKM. CDR3 DNA: TGTGCCAGCAGCAGTACAGGGGAAACCTACGAGCAGTACTTC. Translating it yields CASSSTGETYEQYF.

This rearrangement joins TRBV20-1 to TRBJ2-7; D ambiguous. CDR3 size: 10 residues. Germline assignment: CDR1 DFQATT and CDR2 SNEGSKA (reference sequence). V dropped 5 bases and J dropped 6 bases, with 8 bases sitting between them. CDR3 sequence: CSARYIEQYF. The CDR3 nucleotides are TGCAGTGCTCGCTACATCGAGCAGTACTTC.

J is TRBJ2-1 and V is TRBV9, with no clear D. Germline V gene sequence: CDR1 SGDLS, CDR2 YYNGEE. Trimming cost V 2 bases and J 3 bases, with 6 bases left between them. CDR3 length: 13 residues. The CDR3 DNA sequence: TGTGCCAGCAGCGTGAACAACTACAATGAGCAGTTCTTC. Protein sequence: CASSVNNYNEQFF.

The gene calls are TRBV20-1 and TRBJ1-2, with D perhaps matching TRBD1 (5 bases). CDR3 length: 14 residues. Looked up from germline, CDR1 is DFQATT and CDR2 is SNEGSKA (reference sequence). Trimming cost V 4 bases and J 3 bases, with 15 bases left between them. CDR3 nucleotide sequence: TGCAGTGCTACGGGGCGTTCTGCCCACTATGGCTACACCTTC. The encoded protein is CSATGRSAHYGYTF.

This clonotype has a handful of counts. The genes are TRBV6-5 and TRBJ2-5; no firm D call. In germline, CDR1 is MNHEY, CDR2 SVGAGI. Trimming stripped 5 bases from V and 0 bases from J, with 1 base between. The CDR3 totals 11 residues. The CDR3 DNA follows: TGTGCCAGCAGTCACCAAGAGACCCAGTACTTC. Its protein product is CASSHQETQYF.

CDR3 DNA: TGCAGCGTGAAACAGGGGGCCCAAAACAATGAGCAGTTCTTC. Translation: CSVKQGAQNNEQFF. V gene TRBV29-1 combines with J gene TRBJ2-1, with TRBD1 matching over 9 bases. The trim removed 6 bases at V and 5 bases at J, leaving 8 bases unmatched. Germline CDR1 and CDR2: SQVTM and ANQGSEA. The CDR3 has 14 residues.

The chain carries TRBV7-9 and TRBJ2-7, with TRBD1 identical over 9 bases. The germline V gene encodes CDR1 SEHNR and CDR2 FQNEAQ (reference sequence). The V gene end was trimmed by 6 bases and the J gene end by 0 bases; junction bases not matched to a gene: 6. The CDR3 runs to 15 residues. The CDR3 loop is CASRAGTGYSYEQYF. CDR3 nucleotide sequence: TGTGCCAGCAGAGCCGGGACAGGGTACTCCTACGAGCAGTACTTC.

The V call is TRBV29-1, the J call TRBJ2-5; 8 nucleotides line up with TRBD2. Losses at the gene ends were 7 bases for V and 5 bases for J; bases not matched to a gene: 9. Germline V CDR1 and CDR2: SQVTM, ANQGSEA. CDR3 length: 13 amino acids. This chain's CDR3 is CSARGGLVETQYF. The CDR3 DNA follows: TGCAGCGCCCGGGGGGGGCTAGTCGAGACCCAGTACTTC.

V gene TRBV29-1 combines with J gene TRBJ2-5, with 8 bases aligning to TRBD2. The CDR3 is 17 amino acids. V was clipped by 4 bases and J by 4 bases; unmatched bases: 17. Germline CDR1 reads SQVTM; CDR2 reads ANQGSEA. This CDR3 reads CSVAPRREGLLRETQYF. The CDR3, as DNA: TGCAGCGTTGCCCCCCGACGGGAGGGCCTTTTACGAGAGACCCAGTACTTC.

The J gene is TRBJ2-7, the V gene TRBV6-5; D unclear. Trimming took 2 bases from V and 4 from J, leaving 15 bases between them. The germline V gene encodes CDR1 MNHEY and CDR2 SVGAGI. The CDR3 has 15 residues. The CDR3 DNA reads TGTGCCAGCAGTTACGGGATGGGTAGGGAATACGAGCAGTACTTC. This encodes CASSYGMGREYEQYF.

This chain connects TRBV24-1 to TRBJ2-1; 7 nucleotides match TRBD2. The trim removed 4 bases at V and 3 bases at J, leaving 8 bases unmatched. This CDR3 region has 16 residues. Germline assignment: CDR1 KGHDR and CDR2 SFDVKD. CDR3 amino acids: CATSDLLAASYNEQFF. CDR3 coding DNA: TGTGCCACCAGTGACTTGCTAGCGGCAAGCTACAATGAGCAGTTCTTC.